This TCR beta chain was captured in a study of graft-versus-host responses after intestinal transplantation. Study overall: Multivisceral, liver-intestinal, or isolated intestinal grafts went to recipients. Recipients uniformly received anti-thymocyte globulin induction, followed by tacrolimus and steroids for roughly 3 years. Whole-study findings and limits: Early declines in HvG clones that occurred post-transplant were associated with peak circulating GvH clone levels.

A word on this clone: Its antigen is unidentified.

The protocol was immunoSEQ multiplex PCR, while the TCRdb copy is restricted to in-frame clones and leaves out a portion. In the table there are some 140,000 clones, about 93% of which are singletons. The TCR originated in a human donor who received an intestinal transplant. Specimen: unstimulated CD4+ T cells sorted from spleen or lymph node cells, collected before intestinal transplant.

CDR3 bases: TGTGCCAGTAGTCCCATCCCAGGGGAGCAGTACTTC. Its translation is CASSPIPGEQYF. This chain joins TRBV19 and TRBJ2-7; weak D call: TRBD1 (5 bases). The CDR3 has 12 residues. CDR1 and CDR2 from the germline V gene are LNHDA and SQIVND (reference sequence). Trimming pared 5 bases from V and 7 bases from J, leaving 12 bases between.